The 14 T cell receptor beta chains listed next were all sequenced from one sample in a study of blood T cell repertoires in COVID-19. Measured with immunoSEQ multiplex PCR; TCRdb has only the in-frame clones, and not every one. The repertoire holds roughly 250,000 clones, with approximately 85% as singletons. Sequencing was performed on peripheral blood. Every receptor here comes from a human donor with COVID-19, enrolled during active disease. The donor label of this sample is uncertain.

The rearrangement links TRBV5-1 to TRBJ1-2; D may be TRBD1 (5 bases). V was trimmed by 4 bases and J by 2 bases, leaving 15 bases between them. This CDR3 contains 15 residues. The germline CDR1 and CDR2 sequences are SGHRS and YFSETQ. The CDR3 loop reads CASSVLGGTNYGYTF. DNA of the CDR3: TGCGCCAGCAGCGTACTGGGGGGAACCAACTATGGCTACACCTTC.

This clone was counted a single time. The chain is built from TRBV27 and TRBJ2-6; no clear D. Germline values: CDR1 MNHEY, CDR2 SMNVEV (reference sequence). CDR3 length: 18 amino acids. With 6 bases removed from V and 0 bases from J, the gap between germline ends came to 18 bases. The CDR3, as DNA: TGTGCCAGCAGCAGTTTATTTGTTTTTGCCTCTGGGGCCAACGTCCTGACTTTC. The encoded protein is CASSSLFVFASGANVLTF.

J is TRBJ2-7 and V is TRBV11-2, with 9 bases lining up with TRBD2. Germline loops: CDR1 SGHAT, CDR2 FQNNGV. The CDR3 consists of 16 residues. Trimming removed 0 bases from V and 3 bases from J; junction bases left unmatched: 6. This CDR3 reads CASSLDLTSGRYEQYF. Written as DNA, the CDR3 is TGTGCCAGCAGCTTAGATTTGACTAGCGGTCGCTACGAGCAGTACTTC. Based on the CDR3 plus reference TRBV11-2 and TRBJ2-7, the full variable domain is EAGVAQSPRYKIIEKRQSVAFWCNPISGHATLYWYQQILGQGPKLLIQFQNNGVVDDSQLPKDRFSAERLKGVDSTLKIQPAKLEDSAVYLCASSLDLTSGRYEQYFGPGTRLTVT.

J is TRBJ2-1 and V is TRBV25-1, with 8 bases lining up with TRBD2. Germline assignment: CDR1 MGHDK and CDR2 SYGVNS. The CDR3 spans 16 residues. The J segment lost 7 bases and the V segment lost 6 bases, leaving 14 bases of the junction unmatched. The CDR3 DNA reads as TGTGCCAGCAGCCAAGACTCGGGGGGGGGCCTTAATGAGCAGTTCTTC. Translation gives CASSQDSGGGLNEQFF. The entire variable domain, with the rest obtained from reference TRBV25-1 and TRBJ2-1, is as follows: EADIYQTPRYLVIGTGKKITLECSQTMGHDKMYWYQQDPGMELHLIHYSYGVNSTEKGDLSSESTVSRIRTEHFPLTLESARPSHTSQYLCASSQDSGGGLNEQFFGPGTRLTVL.

This clone was recorded a few times. The chain joins TRBV28 to TRBJ2-5; TRBD2 might be the D (5 bases). Germline V gives CDR1 MDHEN, CDR2 SYDVKM. The CDR3 is made up of 17 amino acids. Trimming shortened V by 3 bases and J by 0 bases, and 17 bases separated the two germline ends. CDR3 nucleotide sequence: TGTGCCAGCAGTTTCGGGGTACTGAGCGCCTACCAAGAGACCCAGTACTTC. This gives the protein CASSFGVLSAYQETQYF.

V and J are TRBV9 and TRBJ2-7; possible D gene TRBD2, 5 bases. The V gene's germline CDR1 is SGDLS and CDR2 YYNGEE. CDR3 length equals 14 residues. Trimming removed 0 bases at V and 3 bases at J, with 10 bases between. CDR3 nucleotides: TGTGCCAGCAGCGTAGACGAGGGTGGCTACGAGCAGTACTTC. It is translated as CASSVDEGGYEQYF.

The chain is built from TRBV29-1 and TRBJ2-3; 7 bases match TRBD2. CDR3 length equals 13 residues. The germline gives CDR1 SQVTM, CDR2 ANQGSEA. CDR3 in DNA: TGCAGTTTTGGGGGGGAATGGTCAGATACGCAGTATTTT. Protein sequence: CSFGGEWSDTQYF.

The chain combines TRBV19 with TRBJ1-2; D not resolved. Germline loops: CDR1 LNHDA, CDR2 SQIVND (reference sequence). Trimming removed 1 base from V and 5 bases from J, with 11 bases in between. The CDR3 is 14 residues long. The CDR3 is CASSIAPRSYGYTF. CDR3 DNA: TGTGCCAGTAGTATAGCCCCCAGATCGTATGGCTACACCTTC.

The chain uses TRBV19 and TRBJ1-1, with 9 bases fitting TRBD1. Trimming removed 7 bases from V and 1 base from J; junction bases left unmatched: 1. The CDR3 spans 13 residues. Germline CDR1 is LNHDA and CDR2 is SQIVND (reference sequence). The CDR3 region has the DNA TGTGCCAGTATGGGACAGGGGAACACTGAAGCTTTCTTT. The encoded protein is CASMGQGNTEAFF.

The rearrangement joins TRBV30 to TRBJ1-6, with TRBD1 identical over 10 bases. V lost 2 bases, J lost 7 bases, and 11 bases stayed unmatched. From germline, CDR1 is GTSNPN and CDR2 SVGIG (reference sequence). The CDR3 contains 17 residues. The CDR3 nucleotides are TGTGCCTGGAGTTATCGGACAGGGGGAAACCTAAATTCACCCCTCCACTTT. Protein: CAWSYRTGGNLNSPLHF.

J is TRBJ1-2 and V is TRBV27; TRBD1 matches at 9 bases. Germline CDR1 is MNHEY and CDR2 is SMNVEV (reference sequence). This CDR3 region has 14 residues. V lost 0 bases, J lost 8 bases, and 4 bases stayed unmatched. CDR3 DNA sequence: TGTGCCAGCAGTTTATCCTACAGGGGGCAAGGCTACACCTTC. It is translated as CASSLSYRGQGYTF.

The chain carries TRBV7-8 and TRBJ2-5; no clear D. Germline assignment: CDR1 SGHVS and CDR2 FQNEAQ. The CDR3 sequence is 17 residues long. Trimming stripped 4 bases from V and 3 bases from J, with 21 bases between. The CDR3 DNA follows: TGTGCCAGCAGCTCAGGTGTTGACATCTATGTGGAAGAGACCCAGTACTTC. Protein sequence: CASSSGVDIYVEETQYF.

The chain uses TRBV30 and TRBJ2-5; 8 nucleotides line up with TRBD2. CDR1 GTSNPN and CDR2 SVGIG come from the germline V gene (reference sequence). The length of the CDR3 is 13 residues. V was clipped by 3 bases and J by 7 bases; unmatched bases: 7. CDR3 protein: CAWRPAGVGTQYF. In DNA form, the CDR3 reads TGTGCCTGGAGGCCAGCGGGAGTGGGGACCCAGTACTTC. The complete variable domain, with remaining parts taken from reference TRBV30 and TRBJ2-5, reads SQTIHQWPATLVQPVGSPLSLECTVEGTSNPNLYWYRQAAGRGLQLLFYSVGIGQISSEVPQNLSASRPQDRQFILSSKKLLLSDSGFYLCAWRPAGVGTQYFGPGTRLLVL.

This clone came up once. CDR3 sequence reads: CASTGTRSSYEQYF. The CDR3 region has the DNA TGTGCCAGCACCGGGACAAGGAGCTCCTACGAGCAGTACTTC. The rearrangement joins TRBV11-2 to TRBJ2-7; a weak D match, TRBD1 (6 bases). CDR3 length equals 14 residues. The V end lost 7 bases, the J end lost 0 bases, and 13 bases lay between the germline ends. Germline CDR1 reads SGHAT; CDR2 reads FQNNGV. The whole variable domain, filled in from reference TRBV11-2 and TRBJ2-7, reads EAGVAQSPRYKIIEKRQSVAFWCNPISGHATLYWYQQILGQGPKLLIQFQNNGVVDDSQLPKDRFSAERLKGVDSTLKIQPAKLEDSAVYLCASTGTRSSYEQYFGPGTRLTVT.